This is a list of T cell receptor beta chains from one sample in a study of T cells after yellow fever vaccination. TCRdb used MiXCR to reprocess the 5' RACE reads, holding one entry per CDR3 protein. Among about 300,000 distinct CDR3 sequences listed, 7.5% to 9.5% were seen once. Sequenced material: CD4+ T cells sorted from PBMCs, taken 5 days after the yellow fever booster vaccination. The origin of the receptors is a man aged 18 to 35 who received the YFV17D yellow fever vaccine. CDR3s leave out the opening cysteine and the closing phenylalanine or tryptophan. A D gene is named only where the DNA matches it firmly. Clone size is given for some rows only: seen once, a few or many times, or a class if the clone is expanded.

d_gene | abundance | v_gene | CDR3aa
NA | few | TRBV6-4 | ASSDRVGANVLT
NA | NA | TRBV28 | ASSAGTDTQY
TRBD1 | NA | TRBV19 | ASVKRTGYNYGYT
NA | many | TRBV5-1 | ASSRTGTERYEQY
NA | NA | TRBV28 | ASSSQGRGYT
NA | few | TRBV11-2 | ASSSDWGNTIY
NA | NA | TRBV7-2 | ASSLAWGGGQPQH
TRBD1 | NA | TRBV5-1 | ASSPKVGGNYGYT
TRBD2 | NA | TRBV7-2 | ASSAVAGDRTGELF
TRBD2 | many | TRBV20-1 | SARLLAGTDTQY
NA | few | TRBV6-1 | ASSSGQAGDQPQH
TRBD1 | few | TRBV20-1 | SARGDRDTEAF
TRBD2 | many | TRBV7-8 | ASNPRRGGYNEQF
TRBD1 | NA | TRBV6-2/TRBV6-3 | ASSFAGGNEQF
NA | few | TRBV7-2 | ASSLVAREYGNTIY
NA | NA | TRBV9 | ASSAIGGAVNEQF
NA | NA | TRBV6-2/TRBV6-3 | ASSPRSKYPLQGHGAKYEQY
NA | NA | TRBV6-5 | ASSLMGSTEAF
NA | many | TRBV5-1 | ASSLMGPANNEQF
TRBD1 | few | TRBV19 | ASSIDPYGTATNSPLH
TRBD2 | many | TRBV20-1 | SARRGTSYNEQF
NA | many | TRBV20-1 | SARGDRERGYEQY
NA | few | TRBV11-2 | ASSLDRAAPLDTQY
TRBD2 | NA | TRBV3-1 | ASSQDRGLAYEQY
NA | NA | TRBV23-1 | ASSQSVSGEYGSTGELF
TRBD1 | few | TRBV10-3 | AISEWRGAGTGDTDTQY
TRBD1 | once | TRBV2 | ASADRVGTDTQY
NA | NA | TRBV28 | ASLTGDTVKGYT
TRBD2 | NA | TRBV5-4 | ASSLASGGAFLETQY
TRBD1 | many | TRBV5-1 | ASSRGTGYTDTQY
NA | few | TRBV7-3 | ASSLLGRGSEAF
NA | NA | TRBV24-1 | ATSDRAEGNNEQF
NA | few | TRBV3-1 | ASSQAGGEQY
TRBD2 | NA | TRBV11-1 | ASSLGGMASTDTQY
TRBD2 | many | TRBV5-1 | ASSLIAGGQETQY
NA | few | TRBV24-1 | ATSDPATGNIQY
NA | NA | TRBV9 | ASSPRVSYNEQF
NA | few | TRBV5-6 | ASSFDQGRNSPLH
TRBD2 | NA | TRBV9 | ASSDSGETQY
NA | few | TRBV18 | ASSPAGSTEAF
TRBD1 | NA | TRBV5-1 | ASTPGQSSANTEAF
TRBD1 | few | TRBV28 | ASSLGGQPPEWPQH
TRBD1 | few | TRBV5-5 | ASSLTGGFTGELF
TRBD1 | many | TRBV6-6 | ASRGGTGGRTEAF
TRBD1 | few | TRBV7-2 | ASRPVTGERYNSPLH
NA | NA | TRBV25-1 | ASSESGKGDSPLH
NA | few | TRBV18 | ASSPAGGLSNEQF
TRBD1 | NA | TRBV6-5 | ASSFQGAPYNEQF
NA | few | TRBV2 | ASTLTVYTGELF
NA | NA | TRBV6-2/TRBV6-3 | ASSYSKGGETQH
TRBD2 | NA | TRBV7-2 | ASSPLAGTQY
NA | few | TRBV25-1 | ASSAKETYTEAF
NA | few | TRBV4-3 | ASSLRADRELYTEAF
TRBD1 | few | TRBV20-1 | SGGQGSSPLH
TRBD1 | NA | TRBV19 | ASSIGDRLEQF